Below, 32 T cell receptor beta chains from the same sample are listed, as sequenced in a study of T cell responses to AZD1222 COVID-19 vaccine. The method was immunoSEQ multiplex PCR; TCRdb's version includes in-frame clones alone and lacks a portion of them. Of roughly 120,000 clones detected, 85% to 95% appear once; the ten largest clones hold more than 2.5%. This material consisted of peripheral blood, taken on day 0 of AZD1222 vaccination. The source is an adult in good health.

The chain uses TRBV28 and TRBJ1-1; a weak D match, TRBD1 (5 bases). Between the trimmed V and J ends, which lost 5 bases and 9 bases, there was a span of 19 bases. CDR1 and CDR2 (germline): MDHEN, SYDVKM. The CDR3 consists of 14 residues. Here the CDR3 reads CASSTGPLRVKAFF. The DNA for the CDR3 is TGTGCCAGCAGTACGGGACCCCTCAGGGTCAAAGCTTTCTTT.

This chain connects TRBV6-5 to TRBJ2-2; D gene uncertain. V was shortened by 0 bases and J by 1 base, with 6 bases between the two germline ends. The CDR3 is 15 residues long. Germline loops: CDR1 MNHEY, CDR2 SVGAGI. For the CDR3, the DNA is TGTGCCAGCAGTTACTCAAGTGGGAACACCGGGGAGCTGTTTTTT. Translated, it gives CASSYSSGNTGELFF.

The chain combines TRBV27 with TRBJ2-7, with a weak D call TRBD2 (5 bases). V was clipped by 4 bases and J by 0 bases, with 7 bases between them. The CDR3 loop spans 13 amino acids. In germline, CDR1 is MNHEY, CDR2 SMNVEV (reference sequence). CDR3 nucleotides: TGTGCCAGCAGTTCCGGGGTCTCCTACGAGCAGTACTTC. This encodes CASSSGVSYEQYF.

J is TRBJ2-7 and V is TRBV3-1 (or the pseudogene TRBV3-2); perhaps TRBD2 as D (5 bases). This CDR3 region has 15 residues. V lost 3 bases to trimming and J lost 2 bases, with 14 bases between them. Per germline, CDR1 LGHDT and CDR2 YNNKEL (reference sequence). The chain's CDR3 is CASSHLGLKTYEQYF. CDR3 nucleotide sequence: TGTGCCAGCAGCCACCTCGGACTGAAAACCTACGAGCAGTACTTC.

This rearrangement joins TRBV21-1 to TRBJ1-4; TRBD1, the table's D call, was not compared with the DNA. TRBV21-1 is listed as a pseudogene. The CDR3 consists of 17 residues. In nucleotides, the CDR3 is TGTGCCAGCAGCACGAGGACAGGGGGCCTACTCAATGAAAAACTGTTTTTT. Amino acids: CASSTRTGGLLNEKLFF.

The chain carries TRBV10-1 and TRBJ1-5; D unclear. The germline CDR1 and CDR2 sequences are WNHNN and SYGVQD (reference sequence). Trimming took off 2 bases at V and 0 bases at J, with 14 bases between the two ends. The CDR3 sequence is 17 residues long. The CDR3 here is CASSEPRGGSSNQPQHF. The CDR3 coding sequence is TGCGCCAGCAGTGAGCCCCGGGGAGGGTCTAGCAATCAGCCCCAGCATTTT.

This chain connects TRBV7-9 to TRBJ1-2; D unclear. This CDR3 spans 13 amino acids. Germline CDR1 reads SEHNR; CDR2 reads FQNEAQ (reference sequence). V dropped 5 bases and J dropped 3 bases, with 10 bases sitting between them. The DNA of the CDR3 is TGTGCCAGCAGCCAAGGACCGTACTATGGCTACACCTTC. Translation: CASSQGPYYGYTF.

The genes are TRBV5-4 and TRBJ2-3, with D unresolved. This CDR3 spans 13 amino acids. Trimming took 0 bases from V and 9 from J, leaving 11 bases between them. Germline CDR1 reads SGHNT; CDR2 reads YYREEE (reference sequence). CDR3 amino acids: CASSLAPLETQYF. In DNA form, the CDR3 reads TGTGCCAGCAGCTTGGCCCCCCTCGAAACGCAGTATTTT.

The chain couples TRBV6-6 to TRBJ2-7; D might be TRBD2 (6 bases). The CDR3 spans 14 residues. CDR1 and CDR2 (germline): MNHNY, SVGAGI (reference sequence). With 2 bases removed from V and 8 bases from J, the gap between germline ends came to 16 bases. CDR3 bases: TGTGCCAGCAGTTACGGCGGGACCCTCGGGCAGCAGTACTTC. This codes for CASSYGGTLGQQYF.

This rearrangement joins TRBV4-2 to TRBJ1-2, with D possibly matching TRBD1 (6 bases). Germline CDR1 reads LGHNA; CDR2 reads YNFKEQ. V lost 4 bases, J lost 8 bases, and 14 bases lay in between. The CDR3 length is 13 residues. As DNA, the CDR3 is TGTGCCAGCAGCCCTGCGGGGGGCGACGGCTACACCTTC. Protein sequence: CASSPAGGDGYTF.

This clone occurred once. The chain combines TRBV7-6 with TRBJ2-3, with a possible D match to TRBD2 (5 bases). From germline, CDR1 is SGHVS and CDR2 FNYEAQ. This CDR3 has 15 residues. This CDR3 is CASGRGMASTDTQYF. The DNA of the CDR3 is TGTGCTTCTGGGAGAGGGATGGCTAGCACAGATACGCAGTATTTT.

The V and J genes are TRBV28 and TRBJ2-5, with 11 bases that match TRBD2. V lost 6 bases and J lost 1; bases outside the gene matches: 10. Looked up from germline, CDR1 is MDHEN and CDR2 is SYDVKM. The CDR3 consists of 17 residues. The CDR3 spells CASSLTWTSGPQETQYF. In DNA form, the CDR3 reads TGTGCCAGCAGCTTGACCTGGACTAGCGGGCCCCAAGAGACCCAGTACTTC. Supplemented by reference TRBV28 and TRBJ2-5, the full variable domain reads DVKVTQSSRYLVKRTGEKVFLECVQDMDHENMFWYRQDPGLGLRLIYFSYDVKMKEKGDIPEGYSVSREKKERFSLILESASTNQTSMYLCASSLTWTSGPQETQYFGPGTRLLVL.

The chain recombines TRBV27 with TRBJ2-7; 9 bases fit TRBD2. The V gene end was trimmed by 7 bases and the J gene end by 5 bases; junction bases not matched to a gene: 9. This CDR3 has 14 amino acids. Germline V lookup: CDR1 MNHEY, CDR2 SMNVEV (reference sequence). The DNA for the CDR3 is TGTGCCAGCAAAAATAGCGGGAGTTGGGACGAGCAGTACTTC. Translated, it gives CASKNSGSWDEQYF.

The chain is built from TRBV30 and TRBJ1-3; tentatively, D is TRBD1 (6 bases). The CDR3 is 13 residues long. Germline V gene lookup returns CDR1 GTSNPN and CDR2 SVGIG (reference sequence). V was trimmed by 5 bases and J by 4 bases, leaving 12 bases between them. CDR3 sequence: CAWGDILGNTIYF. The CDR3 region has the DNA TGTGCCTGGGGGGACATTCTCGGAAACACCATATATTTT.

The rearrangement joins TRBV30 to TRBJ1-5; tentatively, D is TRBD1 (6 bases). V was clipped by 0 bases and J by 8 bases, with 8 bases between them. The CDR3 totals 12 residues. Germline lookup yields CDR1 GTSNPN and CDR2 SVGIG (reference sequence). CDR3 loop: CAWSVQGEPQHF. The CDR3 DNA reads TGTGCCTGGAGTGTACAGGGAGAGCCCCAGCATTTT.

A single count supports this clone. The J gene is TRBJ2-1, the V gene TRBV7-9; TRBD1 aligns across 7 bases. This CDR3 contains 15 residues. The V and J ends lost 2 bases and 1 base, in that order; junction bases with no gene match: 2. Germline CDR1 reads SEHNR; CDR2 reads FQNEAQ (reference sequence). CDR3 sequence: CASSLRDRSYNEQFF. CDR3 DNA sequence: TGTGCCAGCAGCTTAAGGGACAGATCCTACAATGAGCAGTTCTTC. Full variable domain (outside the CDR3, taken from reference TRBV7-9 and TRBJ2-1): DTGVSQNPRHKITKRGQNVTFRCDPISEHNRLYWYRQTLGQGPEFLTYFQNEAQLEKSRLLSDRFSAERPKGSFSTLEIQRTEQGDSAMYLCASSLRDRSYNEQFFGPGTRLTVL.

This chain uses TRBV6-2 or TRBV6-3 with TRBJ2-3; D gene unclear. Germline CDR1 MNHEY, CDR2 SVGEGT. The CDR3 sequence is 14 residues long. V shed 2 bases and J shed 2 bases, with 8 bases lying between them. CDR3 sequence reads: CASSYHLNTDTQYF. The CDR3 region has the DNA TGTGCCAGCAGTTACCATCTAAACACAGATACGCAGTATTTT.

This sequence joins TRBV10-3 and TRBJ1-4; weak D call: TRBD1 (5 bases). Germline CDR1 and CDR2: ENHRY and SYGVKD. V lost 3 bases and J lost 10, with 12 bases in between. There are 13 residues in the CDR3. Written as DNA, the CDR3 is TGTGCCATCAGTGATTCCAGGGATGGAAAACTGTTTTTT. It translates to CAISDSRDGKLFF.

The rearrangement joins TRBV28 to TRBJ2-7; tentatively, D is TRBD2 (5 bases). Germline loops: CDR1 MDHEN, CDR2 SYDVKM. The CDR3 is 15 residues long. Trimming took 6 bases from V and 0 from J, leaving 15 bases between them. This CDR3 reads CASSPSGGSSYEQYF. As DNA, the CDR3 is TGTGCCAGCAGCCCATCAGGTGGGAGCTCCTACGAGCAGTACTTC.

This clone was counted between two and nine times. V and J are TRBV11-2 and TRBJ1-6; D is perhaps TRBD1 (5 bases). V lost 6 bases to trimming and J lost 10 bases, with 19 bases between them. The CDR3 totals 15 residues. Germline CDR1 and CDR2: SGHAT and FQNNGV. CDR3 amino acids: CASSNYGGSSSPLHF. The CDR3 DNA reads TGTGCCAGCAGTAACTACGGGGGAAGTTCGTCACCCCTCCACTTT.

The chain recombines TRBV7-9 with TRBJ1-4, with D uncertain. V dropped 8 bases and J dropped 0 bases, with 10 bases sitting between them. The CDR3 runs to 14 residues. Germline values: CDR1 SEHNR, CDR2 FQNEAQ (reference sequence). CDR3 loop: CASSGWATNEKLFF. The CDR3 DNA sequence: TGTGCCAGCTCGGGATGGGCAACTAATGAAAAACTGTTTTTT.

The chain couples TRBV7-4 to TRBJ1-4; D possibly corresponds to TRBD1 (5 bases). CDR1 and CDR2 (germline): SGHVT, SQSDAQ. This CDR3 is built from 15 residues. Trimming left V 6 bases short and J 2 bases short, with 13 bases between. CDR3 coding DNA: TGTGCCAGCAGGGGCACAGGAGCTACTAATGAAAAACTGTTTTTT. It translates to CASRGTGATNEKLFF.

This clone was picked up one time. This chain connects TRBV7-8 to TRBJ2-7; TRBD1 matches at 12 bases. Germline CDR1 and CDR2: SGHVS and FQNEAQ. V gave up 1 base and J gave up 3 bases; unmatched junction bases: 4. This CDR3 is 16 amino acids long. CDR3 sequence: CASSLVGTGGLYEQYF. CDR3 in DNA: TGTGCCAGCAGCTTAGTCGGGACAGGGGGCCTCTACGAGCAGTACTTC. Combining the CDR3 with reference TRBV7-8 and TRBJ2-7 gives the whole variable domain GAGVSQSPRYKVAKRGQDVALRCDPISGHVSLFWYQQALGQGPEFLTYFQNEAQLDKSGLPSDRFFAERPEGSVSTLKIQRTQQEDSAVYLCASSLVGTGGLYEQYFGPGTRLTVT.

This clone was seen a single time. The rearrangement joins TRBV19 to TRBJ2-3; 7 nucleotides agree with TRBD2. Germline V CDR1 and CDR2: LNHDA, SQIVND (reference sequence). Trimming took 1 base from V and 3 from J; bases not matched to a gene: 4. This CDR3 has 15 amino acids. The CDR3 reads CASSIGGSVTDTQYF. As DNA, the CDR3 is TGTGCCAGTAGTATAGGCGGGAGCGTGACAGATACGCAGTATTTT.

The gene calls are TRBV18 and TRBJ1-1; TRBD1 is a possible D gene (6 bases). The CDR3 extends over 16 amino acids. V was trimmed by 4 bases and J by 3 bases, leaving 18 bases between them. Germline values: CDR1 KGHSH, CDR2 LQKENI. The CDR3 loop is CASSQQGVRADTEAFF. CDR3 sequence (DNA): TGTGCCAGCTCACAACAGGGCGTACGAGCGGACACTGAAGCTTTCTTT.

This sequence joins TRBV5-4 and TRBJ2-7; the match to TRBD2 covers 11 bases. Trimming at V came to 4 bases and at J to 0 bases, leaving 3 bases not matched to a gene. From germline, CDR1 is SGHNT and CDR2 YYREEE (reference sequence). This CDR3 is 15 amino acids long. The CDR3 DNA follows: TGTGCCAGCAGCGAGGGACTAGCGGCCTCCTACGAGCAGTACTTC. This translates into CASSEGLAASYEQYF.

This chain links TRBV28 with TRBJ1-5; weak D call: TRBD1 (5 bases). V was shortened by 7 bases and J by 6 bases, with 10 bases between the two germline ends. Germline V lookup: CDR1 MDHEN, CDR2 SYDVKM. This CDR3 is 12 amino acids long. CDR3 in DNA: TGTGCCAGCACTGGGAGGGGTCAGCCCCAGCATTTT. Its translation is CASTGRGQPQHF.

The rearrangement links TRBV7-9 to TRBJ1-2; D may be TRBD1 (6 bases). The CDR3 consists of 14 residues. Per the germline V gene, CDR1 is SEHNR and CDR2 is FQNEAQ (reference sequence). With 2 bases removed from V and 2 bases from J, the gap between germline ends came to 9 bases. The CDR3 protein is CASSLTGMNYGYTF. The CDR3 DNA reads TGTGCCAGCAGCTTAACAGGGATGAACTATGGCTACACCTTC.

V usage is TRBV7-2 and J usage is TRBJ1-6; D ambiguous. V was trimmed by 5 bases and J by 7 bases, leaving 12 bases between them. CDR1 and CDR2 from the germline V gene are SGHTA and FQGNSA. The CDR3 is 14 residues long. In nucleotides, the CDR3 is TGTGCCAGCAGCCCGGCCGGTTCCAATTCACCCCTCCACTTT. Translating it yields CASSPAGSNSPLHF.

This chain uses TRBV28 with TRBJ2-7, with 8 bases fitting TRBD1. The length of the CDR3 is 16 residues. Germline loops: CDR1 MDHEN, CDR2 SYDVKM. The ends lost 6 bases at V and 1 base at J; junction bases unmatched: 11. This CDR3 reads CASRTTDRGLSYEQYF. Written as DNA, the CDR3 is TGTGCCAGCAGGACTACCGACAGGGGTTTGTCCTACGAGCAGTACTTC.

CDR3 DNA: TGTGCCAGCAGCGTAGGTCTAGGGGGGACCCAGTACTTC. Protein sequence: CASSVGLGGTQYF. The chain has TRBV9 and TRBJ2-5, with D possibly being TRBD1 (6 bases). Germline CDR1 reads SGDLS; CDR2 reads YYNGEE. Deletions cut 0 bases from V and 7 bases from J, with 10 bases between. The CDR3 runs to 13 residues. The full variable domain, its missing parts supplied by reference TRBV9 and TRBJ2-5, is DSGVTQTPKHLITATGQRVTLRCSPRSGDLSVYWYQQSLDQGLQFLIQYYNGEERAKGNILERFSAQQFPDLHSELNLSSLELGDSALYFCASSVGLGGTQYFGPGTRLLVL.

The chain links TRBV6-5 to TRBJ1-1, with D possibly being TRBD1 (6 bases). The CDR3 sequence is 13 residues long. Between the trimmed V and J ends, which lost 6 bases and 1 base, there was a span of 9 bases. The V gene's germline CDR1 is MNHEY and CDR2 SVGAGI. The CDR3 sequence is CASRDSPNTEAFF. CDR3 DNA: TGTGCCAGCAGGGACAGCCCGAACACTGAAGCTTTCTTT.